The entry below gives a single T cell receptor beta chain sequence along with its context. What it binds is not known. The CDR3 is made up of 15 amino acids. The trim removed 0 bases at V and 4 bases at J, leaving 5 bases unmatched. The V gene's germline CDR1 is SGHRS and CDR2 YFSETQ. Some clones are missing from TCRdb's copy, which holds only in-frame ones; the method was immunoSEQ multiplex PCR. The data show about 64,000 clones, around four fifths seen once. The sample belongs to a study of pediatric ulcerative colitis. Overall study findings and caveats: Blood-rectal clonal overlap within each person was significantly higher in ulcerative colitis patients than controls.

The receptor was isolated from a boy between 10 and 17 years old with moderate ulcerative colitis. The material sequenced was blood. The genes are TRBV5-1 and TRBJ2-5, with 8 bases matching TRBD2. The CDR3, as DNA: TGCGCCAGCAGCTTGGCATCGACTAGCGTAGAGACCCAGTACTTC. Translated, it gives CASSLASTSVETQYF.